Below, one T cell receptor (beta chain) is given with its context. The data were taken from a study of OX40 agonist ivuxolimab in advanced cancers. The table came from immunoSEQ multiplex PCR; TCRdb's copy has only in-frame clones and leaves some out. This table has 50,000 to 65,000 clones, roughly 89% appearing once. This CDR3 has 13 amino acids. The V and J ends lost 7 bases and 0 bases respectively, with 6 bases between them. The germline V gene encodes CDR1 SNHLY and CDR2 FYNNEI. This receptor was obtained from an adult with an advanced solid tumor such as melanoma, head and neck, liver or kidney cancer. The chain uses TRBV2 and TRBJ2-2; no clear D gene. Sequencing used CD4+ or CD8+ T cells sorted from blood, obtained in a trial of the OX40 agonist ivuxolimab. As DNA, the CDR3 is TGTGCCAGCATCCAGTCGAACACCGGGGAGCTGTTTTTT. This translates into CASIQSNTGELFF.